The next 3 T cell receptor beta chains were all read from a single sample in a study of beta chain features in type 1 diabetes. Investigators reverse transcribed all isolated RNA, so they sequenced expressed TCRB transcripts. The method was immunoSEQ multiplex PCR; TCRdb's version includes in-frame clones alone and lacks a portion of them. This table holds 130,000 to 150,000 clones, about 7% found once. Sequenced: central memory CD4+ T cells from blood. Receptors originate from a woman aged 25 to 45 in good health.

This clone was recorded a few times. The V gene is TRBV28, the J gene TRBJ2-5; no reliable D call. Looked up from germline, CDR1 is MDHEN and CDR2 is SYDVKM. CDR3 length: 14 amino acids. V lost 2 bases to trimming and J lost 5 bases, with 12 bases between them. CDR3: CASSLGSARETQYF. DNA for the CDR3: TGTGCCAGCAGTTTAGGCTCTGCGCGGGAGACCCAGTACTTC.

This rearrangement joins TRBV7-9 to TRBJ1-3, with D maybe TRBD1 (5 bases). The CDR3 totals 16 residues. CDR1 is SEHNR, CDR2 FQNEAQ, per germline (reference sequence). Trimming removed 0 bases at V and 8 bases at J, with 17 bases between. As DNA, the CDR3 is TGTGCCAGCAGCTTAGCAGACACAGGCGGAGTGTACACCATATATTTT. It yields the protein CASSLADTGGVYTIYF.

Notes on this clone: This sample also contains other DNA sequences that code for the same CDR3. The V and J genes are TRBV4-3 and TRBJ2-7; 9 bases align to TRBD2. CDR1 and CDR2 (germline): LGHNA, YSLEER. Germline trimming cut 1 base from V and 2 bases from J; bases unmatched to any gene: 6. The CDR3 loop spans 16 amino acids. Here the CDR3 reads CASSQGGLAGTYEQYF. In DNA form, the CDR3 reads TGCGCCAGCAGCCAAGGAGGGCTAGCGGGAACCTACGAGCAGTACTTC.